These 23 T cell receptor beta chains were sequenced from one sample in a study of blood T cell repertoires in COVID-19. The table came from immunoSEQ multiplex PCR; TCRdb's copy has only in-frame clones and leaves some out. The table records tens of thousands of clones, more than 70% of them present only once. Sequenced material: peripheral blood. These receptors were collected from a man aged 45-65 years with acute or convalescent COVID-19.

This chain connects TRBV7-3 to TRBJ2-1; D gene ambiguous. Germline V gene sequence: CDR1 SGHTA, CDR2 FQGTGA. The V and J ends lost 5 bases and 4 bases respectively, with 9 bases between them. The CDR3 runs 13 residues. The CDR3: CASSAYRYNEQFF. In DNA, the CDR3 is TGTGCCAGCAGCGCCTACAGATACAATGAGCAGTTCTTC.

The sample holds one count of this clone. The gene calls are TRBV2 and TRBJ2-7; the match to TRBD1 covers 9 bases. Germline loops: CDR1 SNHLY, CDR2 FYNNEI. The CDR3 is 13 amino acids. J gave up 2 bases and V 6 bases, and 2 bases lay outside the gene matches. For the CDR3, the DNA is TGTGCCAGCAGGGACAGGGGCCCCTACGAGCAGTACTTC. It codes for CASRDRGPYEQYF.

CDR3 residues: CASSTHSYNEQFF. DNA of the CDR3: TGCGCCAGCAGCACGCACAGCTACAATGAGCAGTTCTTC. This chain joins TRBV5-1 and TRBJ2-1; no reliable D call. The V gene's germline CDR1 is SGHRS and CDR2 YFSETQ. Trimming cost V 4 bases and J 3 bases, with 8 bases left between them. There are 13 residues in the CDR3.

This clone was recorded only once. CDR3 sequence reads: CASSTSGRANNEQFF. Here the CDR3 DNA reads TGTGCCAGCAGCACCAGCGGGAGGGCCAACAATGAGCAGTTCTTC. The chain uses TRBV9 and TRBJ2-1; 10 nucleotides match TRBD2. Germline CDR1 SGDLS, CDR2 YYNGEE. This CDR3 spans 15 amino acids. V was clipped by 4 bases and J by 5 bases; unmatched bases: 6. The entire variable domain, with the rest obtained from reference TRBV9 and TRBJ2-1, is as follows: DSGVTQTPKHLITATGQRVTLRCSPRSGDLSVYWYQQSLDQGLQFLIQYYNGEERAKGNILERFSAQQFPDLHSELNLSSLELGDSALYFCASSTSGRANNEQFFGPGTRLTVL.

The chain combines TRBV18 with TRBJ2-1, with 11 bases identical to TRBD2. Trimming removed 4 bases from V and 4 bases from J; junction bases left unmatched: 3. The CDR3 sequence is 15 residues long. CDR1 KGHSH and CDR2 LQKENI come from the germline V gene. The CDR3: CASSLGLADYNEQFF. In nucleotides, the CDR3 is TGTGCCAGCTCACTGGGACTAGCGGATTACAATGAGCAGTTCTTC.

This chain uses TRBV11-3 with TRBJ2-5; 7 bases are shared with TRBD1. The CDR3 is 13 amino acids. The V segment lost 5 bases and the J segment 5 bases; nucleotides outside the gene matches: 5. Germline CDR1 and CDR2: SGHNT and YENEEA. The CDR3 bases are TGTGCCAGCAGCAGAGGGGGCGGGGAGACCCAGTACTTC. This codes for CASSRGGGETQYF.

The rearrangement links TRBV9 to TRBJ2-1; 13 bases are a match to TRBD2. The CDR3 has 15 amino acids. Losses at the gene ends were 4 bases for V and 8 bases for J; bases not matched to a gene: 6. Germline loops: CDR1 SGDLS, CDR2 YYNGEE. CDR3 sequence reads: CASSPWTSGSYEQFF. CDR3 nucleotides: TGTGCCAGCAGCCCCTGGACTAGCGGGAGTTATGAGCAGTTCTTC.

V usage is TRBV6-5 and J usage is TRBJ1-5, with a tentative D call TRBD1 (5 bases). V lost 2 bases and J 0 bases, leaving 11 bases between the germline ends. The CDR3 loop spans 16 amino acids. Germline CDR1 is MNHEY and CDR2 is SVGAGI. In DNA, the CDR3 is TGTGCCAGCAGTTACAAGGCAACAGGTAGCAATCAGCCCCAGCATTTT. It encodes CASSYKATGSNQPQHF.

This chain uses TRBV2 with TRBJ2-1; D unresolved. V was pared by 1 base and J by 6 bases, with 7 bases between. The CDR3 contains 13 residues. CDR1 and CDR2 (germline): SNHLY, FYNNEI. CDR3 sequence: CASSEGRRNEQFF. The CDR3 coding sequence is TGTGCCAGCAGTGAAGGCAGGCGCAATGAGCAGTTCTTC.

The V call is TRBV9, the J call TRBJ1-3; D gene uncertain. Trimming took off 3 bases at V and 4 bases at J, with 11 bases between the two ends. CDR3 length: 14 amino acids. The germline V gene has CDR1 SGDLS and CDR2 YYNGEE. CDR3 in amino acids: CASSAWEDGNTIYF. The CDR3 nucleotides read TGTGCCAGCAGCGCCTGGGAGGACGGAAACACCATATATTTT.

CDR3 sequence: CASSLGGGRTDTQYF. Here the CDR3 DNA reads TGTGCCAGCAGCTTGGGGGGCGGGAGGACAGATACGCAGTATTTT. The chain links TRBV5-5 to TRBJ2-3; TRBD2 matches 8 bases. The CDR3 spans 15 residues. Germline assignment: CDR1 SGHKS and CDR2 YYEKEE (reference sequence). The J segment lost 3 bases and the V segment lost 0 bases, leaving 3 bases of the junction unmatched.

The genes are TRBV7-8 and TRBJ1-1; the D gene is possibly TRBD1 (6 bases). Looked up from germline, CDR1 is SGHVS and CDR2 is FQNEAQ. The CDR3 spans 13 residues. Trimming removed 4 bases at V and 3 bases at J, with 9 bases between. The CDR3 coding sequence is TGTGCCAGCAGCTCTTCAGGGGACACTGAAGCTTTCTTT. Encoded protein: CASSSSGDTEAFF. Supplemented by reference TRBV7-8 and TRBJ1-1, the full variable domain reads GAGVSQSPRYKVAKRGQDVALRCDPISGHVSLFWYQQALGQGPEFLTYFQNEAQLDKSGLPSDRFFAERPEGSVSTLKIQRTQQEDSAVYLCASSSSGDTEAFFGQGTRLTVV.

This sequence joins TRBV7-2 and TRBJ2-7; possibly TRBD2 for D (6 bases). The CDR3 extends over 15 amino acids. The ends were cut back, 2 bases at V and 5 bases at J, with 16 bases in the middle. Germline V CDR1 and CDR2: SGHTA, FQGNSA. The CDR3 DNA reads TGTGCCAGCAGCTTATTTGCGACTAGTCCCCACGAGCAGTACTTC. Translating it yields CASSLFATSPHEQYF.

The chain carries TRBV28 and TRBJ1-5; D is possibly TRBD1 (6 bases). This CDR3 has 14 amino acids. CDR1 and CDR2 (germline): MDHEN, SYDVKM. The V end lost 6 bases, the J end lost 7 bases, and 16 bases lay between the germline ends. In DNA form, the CDR3 reads TGTGCCAGCAGCGCCGGGACAACCACCCAGCCCCAGCATTTT. It codes for CASSAGTTTQPQHF.

This clone was seen a single time. This rearrangement joins TRBV7-2 to TRBJ2-1; TRBD2 matches at 8 bases. CDR3 length equals 14 residues. Per the germline V gene, CDR1 is SGHTA and CDR2 is FQGNSA. Germline trimming cut 4 bases from V and 9 bases from J; bases unmatched to any gene: 8. The CDR3: CASSSAWAGGEQFF. The CDR3 DNA reads TGTGCCAGCAGCTCGGCCTGGGCGGGGGGTGAGCAGTTCTTC.

This rearrangement joins TRBV28 to TRBJ1-2; TRBD1 aligns across 7 bases. J gave up 8 bases and V 6 bases, and 9 bases lay outside the gene matches. CDR1 and CDR2 (germline): MDHEN, SYDVKM. CDR3 length: 13 residues. Written as DNA, the CDR3 is TGTGCCAGCAGAGAGACAGGGCTAGTGGGCTACACCTTC. Translating it yields CASRETGLVGYTF.

V is TRBV11-2 and J is TRBJ2-1, with D perhaps TRBD1 (5 bases). In germline, CDR1 is SGHAT, CDR2 FQNNGV. There are 15 residues in the CDR3. With 1 base removed from V and 5 bases from J, the gap between germline ends came to 12 bases. The CDR3 sequence is CASSLVWTKDNEQFF. The CDR3 bases are TGTGCCAGCAGCTTAGTCTGGACAAAGGACAATGAGCAGTTCTTC.

V is TRBV29-1 and J is TRBJ1-3, with D maybe TRBD1 (6 bases). Germline V gene sequence: CDR1 SQVTM, CDR2 ANQGSEA. This CDR3 has 13 amino acids. V shed 6 bases and J shed 0 bases, with 9 bases lying between them. The CDR3 spells CSVQGNSGNTIYF. The CDR3 nucleotides read TGCAGCGTCCAGGGGAACTCTGGAAACACCATATATTTT.

J is TRBJ1-2 and V is TRBV27; perhaps TRBD1 as D (5 bases). The CDR3 runs 14 residues. The ends were cut back, 8 bases at V and 3 bases at J, with 16 bases in the middle. Germline values: CDR1 MNHEY, CDR2 SMNVEV (reference sequence). The CDR3 region has the DNA TGTGCCAGCGGAACCGGGGGGGGGTACTATGGCTACACCTTC. It is translated as CASGTGGGYYGYTF.

The CDR3 protein is CASSSTGGDYEQYF. The CDR3 DNA reads TGCGCCAGCAGCTCTACAGGGGGGGACTACGAGCAGTACTTC. This sequence joins TRBV5-1 and TRBJ2-7; the D gene is possibly TRBD1 (8 bases). Germline CDR1 is SGHRS and CDR2 is YFSETQ. Deletions cut 3 bases from V and 3 bases from J, with 13 bases between. The CDR3 is 14 residues long.

There are a few counts of this clone. The gene calls are TRBV5-1 and TRBJ1-2; D remains unclear. Germline loops: CDR1 SGHRS, CDR2 YFSETQ. The CDR3 sequence is 15 residues long. With 4 bases removed from V and 0 bases from J, the gap between germline ends came to 13 bases. CDR3 nucleotide sequence: TGCGCCAGCAGCCTAACGGGAGCTACTAACTATGGCTACACCTTC. Its translation: CASSLTGATNYGYTF.

This clone appeared once. This chain joins TRBV2 and TRBJ2-7, with 8 bases lining up with TRBD2. The ends lost 5 bases at V and 2 bases at J; junction bases unmatched: 2. Per the germline V gene, CDR1 is SNHLY and CDR2 is FYNNEI. The CDR3 spans 13 residues. The CDR3 DNA sequence: TGTGCCAGCAGTACGGGACTAGCCTACGAGCAGTACTTC. It codes for CASSTGLAYEQYF.

The DNA of the CDR3 is TGTGCCTGGAGTGTAACAGGCATTACTTCACCCCTCCACTTT. It encodes CAWSVTGITSPLHF. The chain links TRBV30 to TRBJ1-6, with D maybe TRBD1 (5 bases). The CDR3 length is 14 residues. The V and J ends lost 0 bases and 9 bases respectively, with 12 bases between them. The germline CDR1 and CDR2 sequences are GTSNPN and SVGIG (reference sequence).